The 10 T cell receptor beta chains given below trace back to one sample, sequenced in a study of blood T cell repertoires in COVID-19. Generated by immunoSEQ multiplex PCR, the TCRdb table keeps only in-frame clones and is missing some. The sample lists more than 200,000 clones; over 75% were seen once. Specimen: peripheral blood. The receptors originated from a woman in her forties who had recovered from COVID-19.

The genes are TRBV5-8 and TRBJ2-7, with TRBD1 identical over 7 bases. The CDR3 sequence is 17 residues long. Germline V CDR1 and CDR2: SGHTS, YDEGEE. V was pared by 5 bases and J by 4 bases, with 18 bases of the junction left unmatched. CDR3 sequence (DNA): TGTGCCAGCAGTCGCACCGGGACAGCTTTTCGAAAGTACGAGCAGTACTTC. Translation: CASSRTGTAFRKYEQYF.

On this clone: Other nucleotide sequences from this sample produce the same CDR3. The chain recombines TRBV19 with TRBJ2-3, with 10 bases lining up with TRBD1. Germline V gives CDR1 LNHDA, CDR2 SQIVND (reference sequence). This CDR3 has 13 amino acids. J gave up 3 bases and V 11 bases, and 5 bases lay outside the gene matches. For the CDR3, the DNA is TGTGCCTCTCGGGACAGGGGAACAGATACGCAGTATTTT. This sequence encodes CASRDRGTDTQYF. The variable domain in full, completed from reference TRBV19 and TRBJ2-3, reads DGGITQSPKYLFRKEGQNVTLSCEQNLNHDAMYWYRQDPGQGLRLIYYSQIVNDFQKGDIAEGYSVSREKKESFPLTVTSAQKNPTAFYLCASRDRGTDTQYFGPGTRLTVL.

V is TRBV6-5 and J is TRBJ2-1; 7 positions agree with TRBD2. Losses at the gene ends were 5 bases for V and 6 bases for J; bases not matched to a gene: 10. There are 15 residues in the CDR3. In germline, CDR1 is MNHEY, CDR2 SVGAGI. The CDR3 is CASSRRQTGGNEQFF. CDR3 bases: TGTGCCAGCAGTCGGCGACAGACGGGGGGCAATGAGCAGTTCTTC.

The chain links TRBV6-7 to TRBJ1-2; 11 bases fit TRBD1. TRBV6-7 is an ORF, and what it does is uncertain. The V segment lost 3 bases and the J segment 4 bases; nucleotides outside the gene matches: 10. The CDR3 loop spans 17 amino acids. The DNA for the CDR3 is TGTGCCAGCAGTTATTTACCCGGGACAGGGGGTGTCTATGGCTACACCTTC. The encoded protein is CASSYLPGTGGVYGYTF.

The CDR3 sequence: CASSWGQDGYTF. CDR3 nucleotides: TGTGCCAGCAGCTGGGGACAGGACGGCTACACCTTC. The chain links TRBV5-4 to TRBJ1-2; 8 bases are a match to TRBD1. Germline lookup yields CDR1 SGHNT and CDR2 YYREEE (reference sequence). The CDR3 is 12 residues long. V lost 3 bases to trimming and J lost 8 bases; unmatched junction nucleotides: 3.

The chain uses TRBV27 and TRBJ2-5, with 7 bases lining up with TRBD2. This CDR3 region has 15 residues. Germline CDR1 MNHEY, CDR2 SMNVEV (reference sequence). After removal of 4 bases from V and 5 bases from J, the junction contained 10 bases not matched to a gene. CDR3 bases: TGTGCCAGCAGTTCCCGCGGACTAGTTGGGGAGACCCAGTACTTC. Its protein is CASSSRGLVGETQYF.

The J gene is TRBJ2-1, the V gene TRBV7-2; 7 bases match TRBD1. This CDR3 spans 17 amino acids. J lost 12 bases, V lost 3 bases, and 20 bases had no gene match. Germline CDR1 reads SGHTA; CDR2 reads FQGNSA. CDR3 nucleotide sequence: TGTGCCAGCAGCTTTGATCCGGGACAGTCCCTGTCGAAAGGGCAGTTCTTC. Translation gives CASSFDPGQSLSKGQFF.

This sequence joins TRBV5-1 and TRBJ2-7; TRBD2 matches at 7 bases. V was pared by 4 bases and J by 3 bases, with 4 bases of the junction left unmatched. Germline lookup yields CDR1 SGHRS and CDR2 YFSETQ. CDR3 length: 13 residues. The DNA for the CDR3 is TGCGCCAGCAGCAGGGAGGGAGGCTACGAGCAGTACTTC. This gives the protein CASSREGGYEQYF.

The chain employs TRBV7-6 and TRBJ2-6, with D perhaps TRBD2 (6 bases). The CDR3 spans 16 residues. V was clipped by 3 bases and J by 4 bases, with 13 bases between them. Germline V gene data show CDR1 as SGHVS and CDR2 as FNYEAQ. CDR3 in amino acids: CASSFRSTSGANVLTF. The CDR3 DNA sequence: TGTGCCAGCAGCTTCAGAAGCACTAGCGGGGCCAACGTCCTGACTTTC. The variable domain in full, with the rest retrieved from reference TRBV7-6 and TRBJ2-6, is GAGVSQSPRYKVTKRGQDVALRCDPISGHVSLYWYRQALGQGPEFLTYFNYEAQQDKSGLPNDRFSAERPEGSISTLTIQRTEQRDSAMYRCASSFRSTSGANVLTFGAGSRLTVL.

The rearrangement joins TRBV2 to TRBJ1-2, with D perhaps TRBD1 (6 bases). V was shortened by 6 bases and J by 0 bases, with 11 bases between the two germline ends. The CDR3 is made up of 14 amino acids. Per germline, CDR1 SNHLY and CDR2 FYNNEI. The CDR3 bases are TGTGCCAGCAGACGGGCAGGGGCTAACTATGGCTACACCTTC. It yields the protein CASRRAGANYGYTF. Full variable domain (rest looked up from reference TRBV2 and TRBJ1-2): EPEVTQTPSHQVTQMGQEVILRCVPISNHLYFYWYRQILGQKVEFLVSFYNNEISEKSEIFDDQFSVERPDGSNFTLKIRSTKLEDSAMYFCASRRAGANYGYTFGSGTRLTVV.